These T cell receptor beta chains were read from a single sample in a study of shared clonotypes between healthy human individuals. The assay was immunoSEQ multiplex PCR, and TCRdb's table has in-frame clones only and misses some. The sample lists 2,500,000 or so clones, more than 80% occurring once. The sequencing input was naive CD4+ T cells sorted from blood. These receptors were obtained from a young man in good health. The CDR3 runs from the conserved cysteine through the conserved F or W. D genes are given only for firm matches. A clone size is listed for some rows: how often the clone was seen (once, few, many), or a class if it is expanded.

v_gene	j_gene	d_gene	abundance	CDR3aa	CDR3nt
TRBV2	TRBJ1-5	-	-	CASSKGIVTGLQPQHF	TGTGCCAGCAGTAAGGGTATTGTAACAGGGCTTCAGCCCCAGCATTTT
TRBV1	TRBJ2-2	-	-	CTSSQQDRGLVTGELFF	TGCACCAGCAGCCAGCAGGACAGGGGGCTTGTCACCGGGGAGCTGTTTTTT
TRBV7-7	TRBJ2-2	-	once	CASSSGQPNTGELFF	TGTGCTAGCAGCTCTGGACAGCCGAACACCGGGGAGCTGTTTTTT
TRBV9	TRBJ1-4	-	-	CASSGTATNEKLFF	TGTGCCAGCAGCGGGACGGCAACTAATGAAAAACTGTTTTTT
TRBV5-1	TRBJ2-2	-	-	CASSLSVTGWTATGELFF	TGCGCCAGCAGCTTGTCCGTAACAGGATGGACCGCCACCGGGGAGCTGTTTTTT
TRBV7-7	TRBJ2-5	-	-	CASSASKISETQYF	TGTGCTAGCAGCGCGAGCAAAATATCAGAGACCCAGTACTTC
TRBV6-1	TRBJ2-2	-	few	CASSEAGVNTGELFF	TGTGCCAGCAGTGAAGCAGGGGTAAACACCGGGGAGCTGTTTTTT
TRBV18	TRBJ1-1	-	-	CASSPLRNGGGQTEAFF	TGTGCCAGCTCACCACTTCGCAATGGGGGTGGACAAACTGAAGCTTTCTTT
TRBV2	TRBJ1-6	TRBD1	-	CASSVEVDRGSSPLHF	TGTGCCAGCAGTGTGGAGGTGGACAGGGGTTCTTCACCCCTCCACTTT
TRBV15	TRBJ1-5	-	-	CATSRDFGGARNQPQHF	TGTGCCACCAGCAGAGATTTCGGGGGGGCCCGCAATCAGCCCCAGCATTTT
TRBV6-1	TRBJ1-2	-	-	CASSESPGPYGYTF	TGTGCCAGCAGTGAGTCGCCGGGGCCCTATGGCTACACCTTC
TRBV4-1	TRBJ2-5	-	-	CASSQVQTGQETQYF	TGCGCCAGCAGCCAAGTACAGACTGGCCAAGAGACCCAGTACTTC
TRBV5-6	TRBJ1-5	-	-	CASSVRDSNQPQHF	TGTGCCAGCAGTGTCAGGGATAGCAATCAGCCCCAGCATTTT
TRBV5-1	TRBJ2-3	-	-	CASETGTHRGTDTQYF	TGCGCCAGCGAGACCGGGACGCATCGAGGAACAGATACGCAGTATTTT
TRBV29-1	TRBJ2-4	-	-	CSVEDFPGSPKNIQYF	TGCAGCGTTGAAGATTTCCCAGGGAGTCCCAAAAACATTCAGTACTTC
TRBV10-3	TRBJ2-1	TRBD2	-	CAISDWLAASYNEQFF	TGTGCCATCAGTGATTGGCTAGCGGCCTCCTACAATGAGCAGTTCTTC